This T cell receptor beta chain comes out of a study of cytomegalovirus exposure and HLA in healthy donors (TCRdb year 2017). For the study in its entirety: An earlier analysis of 550 to 700 of the donors reported approximately 270 Gb of sequence data and 117 million unique TCR beta sequences from 150 million to 200 million T cells. About 310 gigabases of sequencing data and some 85 million unique TCR sequences were included in an early release covering roughly 600 HLA-typed donors. Among the roughly 390 genotyped donors, around 81% belonged to the genetic ancestry cluster associated with self-reported Caucasian donors. The study was designed to test whether signatures of past pathogen exposure could be identified by cataloging public T cell receptors. The study used immunosequencing to profile the T cell repertoires of about 670 subjects and linked those repertoires to cytomegalovirus serostatus. In addition to the first cohort of roughly 700 subjects, a separate validation cohort of some 120 different subjects was used. To predict cytomegalovirus infection status, the study brought together high-throughput TCR immunosequencing, statistical association of individual TCRs with disease status, and machine learning. A later analysis re-examined previously published TCR beta repertoires from roughly 720 donors and added high-resolution HLA genotyping to investigate patterns of TCR occurrence. Rather than drawing on any new phenotypic data, the later analysis identified candidate immune exposures from TCR beta sequences and the way those sequences occurred across donors. An earlier analysis of around 540 of the donors applied high-throughput TCR beta sequencing to assess whether each TCR beta V gene segment acted as functional or pseudogenic. Donor age, sex, ethnicity and CMV serostatus were compiled alongside the repertoire data. A later genetic analysis took genome-wide SNP genotypes for about 55% of the roughly 700 donors and used that subset as a discovery cohort. Every discovery cohort repertoire had been produced on one sequencing platform. Class I and class II HLA loci were covered by the typing at four-digit resolution. Typing coverage varied by locus: about 629-640 donors for A, B, C, DRB1 and DQB1; some 520 for DQA1; about 590 for DPA1; 400 to 480 for DPB1. A handful of DR-DQ haplotypes were treated as single units for association and clustering because of strong linkage in the cohort. Among 350 to 400 genotyped donors of the cohort, an average of roughly 240,000 unique TCR beta nucleotide sequences were sequenced per donor, 15% to 20% of them non-productive. General conclusions and limits of the study: For the cohort, immune exposure information was limited to CMV serostatus. An earlier analysis of 450 to 750 of the donors showed that most TCR beta V segments appeared in productive rearrangements either about 87% or about 30% of the time, which broadly matched IMGT annotations. It was suggested by the authors that the approach could potentially be generalized to other disease states and immunological phenotypes. A further reported finding was that TCR beta sequences accurately predicted the HLA-A and HLA-B alleles for most subjects in the first cohort. The study listed approximately 150 TCR beta chains as associated with cytomegalovirus. Sequencing depth was assumed to be roughly uniform across donors in the presence/absence analyses, though that assumption may not hold. Compared with the roughly 720-donor mean, donors in an Asian-associated ancestry cluster had fewer N-insertions in productive TCRs, according to a later genetic analysis. In vitro tests confirmed that a few of the cytomegalovirus-associated TCR beta chains recognize cytomegalovirus antigens. Some IMGT-functional V segments, including TRBV6-2 and TRBV6-3, could not be told apart with the 87-base-pair reads, so those segments were excluded. The classifier was reported to diagnose cytomegalovirus status with high specificity and sensitivity in both the original cohort and the validation cohort. Because counts were too low, about 17 rarely observed V segments, including chromosome 9 orphons, were excluded from the earlier analysis of fewer than 650 of the donors. A later analysis found that most CMV-associated TCR beta chains appeared HLA-restricted, with HLA associations seemingly driven largely by CMV exposure. Linkage disequilibrium might explain the correlated functional status among segregating V segments, but an unknown experimental factor could not be ruled out. In a later analysis, the rate of TCR association differed among HLA loci, with DRB1 alleles having the most associated TCRs and HLA-C alleles having the fewest. HLA typing was unavailable for some donors at each locus, so association tests used only the typed subset. Compared with equally common non-associated chains, HLA-associated TCR beta chains in a later analysis were more clonally expanded and had lower generation probabilities. A group of highly shared sequence variants was considered likely to be a technical artifact of the sequencing pipeline. Most TCR sequences were observed very rarely across donors, whereas some public TCRs were present in many individuals. An association between a missense DCLRE1C variant and V-gene and J-gene trimming of TCR beta chains was found in a later genetic analysis and replicated in an independent cohort. In a later analysis, some 17,000 TCR beta sequences were associated with specific HLA alleles at a false discovery rate of 0.05. Several of the top co-occurrence clusters appeared to be linked to parvovirus B19, influenza, CMV and Epstein-Barr virus, according to a later analysis. When HLA alleles, especially DR and DQ, strongly co-occurred, TCR associations were difficult to assign to individual alleles. The cohort was sequenced for TCR beta chains only, and without alpha or paired-chain data the features that could be detected were limited.

The library was made by the immunoSEQ multiplex PCR assay. For the multiplex PCR, a mixture combining 60 forward primers for TCR Vbeta segments and 13 reverse primers for TCR Jbeta segments was used. Amplification of the CDR3 region of rearranged TCR beta genes was performed with a multiplex PCR assay on genomic DNA. On the Illumina HiSeq System, the amplified TCR beta libraries were sequenced as 87-base-pair reads. Turning to the authors' computational methods: Across the roughly 600 repertoires, a later analysis counted tens of millions of unique TCR beta chains, 9.5 million to 12 million of which were shared by at least two donors. To remove PCR and sequencing errors, raw reads were error-corrected and collapsed into unique sequences using a nearest-neighbor algorithm that merged closely related sequences. CDR3 sequences were aligned to IMGT reference sequences to assign V, D and J gene segments. For a sequence to be retained, at least a six-nucleotide match to both a V gene segment and a J gene segment was required. A rearrangement was called productive if the CDR3 had no stop codons and remained in frame with V and J, and every other rearrangement was called non-productive. CDR3 was defined according to IMGT convention as the region running from the second conserved V-encoded cysteine to the conserved J-encoded phenylalanine. The earlier analysis of 550 to 650 of the donors excluded any sequence lacking an unambiguous match to a single V gene segment. An earlier analysis of roughly 590 of the donors called V segments functional above 56.7% productive rearrangements and segregating when the between-donor standard deviation exceeded 5%. A statistical classification framework was developed to diagnose cytomegalovirus status using the catalog of TCR beta chain sequences. A later analysis assigned V and J genes by comparing TCR nucleotide sequences with IMGT/GENE-DB human TR gene sequences. The TCRdist pipeline was used in a later analysis to assign CDR3 sequences and most-parsimonious VDJ recombination scenarios. A later analysis defined each TCR beta chain by its CDR3 amino acid sequence plus V-gene family, and excluded reads lacking a unique V-gene family. As a way to deal with suspected cross-contamination and a sequencing artifact, a later analysis dropped roughly 600 nucleotide sequences that were highly shared and had low generation probability. A later analysis calculated a clonal expansion index for each public chain from normalized within-repertoire ranks of inferred template counts. A later analysis computed generation probabilities with a VDJ recombination model fitted to out-of-frame rearrangements, and checked the results against IGoR. A later analysis scored TCR-TCR, TCR-HLA and TCR-CMV co-occurrence with hypergeometric tests, applying a repertoire-size bias correction to TCR pairs. In a later analysis, false discovery rates were estimated by permuting HLA or CMV assignments 20 times. In a later analysis, co-occurring TCRs were grouped using DBSCAN, and TCRdist sequence similarity was added for clustering within HLA-allele-positive subsets. Repertoires with fewer than 30,000 or more than 120,000 public chains, plus five repertoires with anomalous nucleotide sharing, were excluded from co-occurrence clustering. The table was pulled from immuneACCESS by TCRdb, which kept in-frame rearrangements only. Such tables lose some clones; where checked, under half of the loss comes from unresolved V genes, and the rest has no known cause. Clone size and the V and J calls come from that table; the DNA yielded D and trimming. This sample comprises 130,000 or so clones, about four fifths of them detected only once. Of the sample, about 1.7% is held by the ten largest clones.

The cohort consisted of approximately 670 healthy bone marrow donors. At the time of sampling, all cohort members were nominally healthy, though unrecorded immune exposures were likely present. The donor was CMV seronegative and belonged to the group of more than 300 seronegative cohort members. Each donor provided a peripheral blood sample, and peripheral blood mononuclear cells were used for TCR beta sequencing. The Qiagen DNeasy Blood Extraction Kit was used to extract genomic DNA from the blood cell samples. Of note for this clone: Its antigen remains undetermined. No base quality information exists; no much larger clone differs at one position.

Cut back by 5 bases and 4 bases, the V and J ends lie 15 bases apart. The CDR3, cysteine through phenylalanine, is 16 amino acids long. The CDR3 DNA has 48 bases and is translated from base 1. CDR1 SGHAT and CDR2 FQNNGV are derived from the germline V gene. The sequence was obtained from a man younger than 35 in good health and CMV-seronegative. Specimen: PBMCs. The sequence links TRBV11-2 to TRBJ2-6; TRBD1 is a possible D gene, resting on 5 matching bases. CDR3 protein: CASSDPERQGANVLTF. The DNA sequence is given as TGTGCCAGCAGCGATCCAGAGCGACAGGGGGCCAACGTCCTGACTTTC.